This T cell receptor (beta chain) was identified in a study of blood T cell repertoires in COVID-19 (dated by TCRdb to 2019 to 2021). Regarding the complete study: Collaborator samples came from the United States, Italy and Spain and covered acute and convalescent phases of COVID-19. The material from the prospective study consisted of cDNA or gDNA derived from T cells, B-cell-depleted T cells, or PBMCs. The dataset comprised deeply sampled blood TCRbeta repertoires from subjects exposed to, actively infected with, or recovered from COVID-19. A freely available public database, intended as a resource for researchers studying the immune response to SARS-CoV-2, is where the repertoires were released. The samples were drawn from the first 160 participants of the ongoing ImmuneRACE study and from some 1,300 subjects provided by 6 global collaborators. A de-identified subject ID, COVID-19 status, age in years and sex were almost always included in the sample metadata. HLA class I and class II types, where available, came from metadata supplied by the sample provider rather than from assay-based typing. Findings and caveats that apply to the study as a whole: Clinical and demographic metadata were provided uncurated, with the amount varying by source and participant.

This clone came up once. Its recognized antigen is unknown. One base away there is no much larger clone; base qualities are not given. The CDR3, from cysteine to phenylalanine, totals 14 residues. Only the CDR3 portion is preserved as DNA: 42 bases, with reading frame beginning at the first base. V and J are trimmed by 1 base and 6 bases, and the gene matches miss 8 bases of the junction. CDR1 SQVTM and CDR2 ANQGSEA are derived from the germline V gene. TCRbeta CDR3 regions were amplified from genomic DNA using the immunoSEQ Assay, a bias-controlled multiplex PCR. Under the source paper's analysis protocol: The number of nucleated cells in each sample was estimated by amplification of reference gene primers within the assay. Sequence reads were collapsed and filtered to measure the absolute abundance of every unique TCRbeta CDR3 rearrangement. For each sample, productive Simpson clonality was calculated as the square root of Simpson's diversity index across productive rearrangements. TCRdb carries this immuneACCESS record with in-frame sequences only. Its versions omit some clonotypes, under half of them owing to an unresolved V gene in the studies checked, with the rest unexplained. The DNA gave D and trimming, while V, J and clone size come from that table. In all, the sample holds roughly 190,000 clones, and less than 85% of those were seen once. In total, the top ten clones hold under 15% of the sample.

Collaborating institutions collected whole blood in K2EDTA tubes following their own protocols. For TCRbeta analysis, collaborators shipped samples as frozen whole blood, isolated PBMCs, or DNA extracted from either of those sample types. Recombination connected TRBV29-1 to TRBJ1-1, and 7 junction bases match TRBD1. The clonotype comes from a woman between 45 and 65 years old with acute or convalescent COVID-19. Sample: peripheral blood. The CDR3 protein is CSVEAGQAHAEAFF. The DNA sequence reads TGCAGCGTTGAAGCCGGACAGGCTCACGCTGAAGCTTTCTTT.